This entry concerns a single TCR beta chain. Its antigen remains unidentified. Reverse transcription of 0.5 to 1 ug RNA was performed with random hexamers. The authors amplified TCR beta CDR3 across 54 Vbeta and 13 Jbeta using immunoSEQ multiplex PCR. Via MiXCR, TCRdb re-called the immunoSEQ multiplex PCR reads, giving one row per CDR3 protein. The top ten hold more than 0.08% of the sample, which has 170,000 or so distinct CDR3 sequences, roughly 92% seen once. CDR1 and CDR2 from the germline V gene are KGHDR and SFDVKD. Trimming cost V 4 bases and J 6 bases; bases outside gene matches: 4. The CDR3 totals 16 residues. TCR beta sequencing was performed on blood CD8+ and CD4+ T cells. While CD8+ and CD4+ T cells were isolated negatively, TEMRA cells were enriched by FACS. The data were obtained in a study of CD8 T cells in Susac syndrome. Findings and caveats of the study: The authors acknowledged that their TCR sequencing and HLA analysis involved a relatively small number of individuals.

The chain joins TRBV24-1 to TRBJ2-3, with 15 bases fitting TRBD2. Sequenced sample: CD4+ T cells from PBMCs. This clonotype was obtained from a human donor with multiple sclerosis. CDR3 region: CATSDPGLAGGDTQYF. The CDR3 DNA reads TGTGCCACCAGTGACCCGGGACTAGCGGGGGGCGATACGCAGTATTTT.